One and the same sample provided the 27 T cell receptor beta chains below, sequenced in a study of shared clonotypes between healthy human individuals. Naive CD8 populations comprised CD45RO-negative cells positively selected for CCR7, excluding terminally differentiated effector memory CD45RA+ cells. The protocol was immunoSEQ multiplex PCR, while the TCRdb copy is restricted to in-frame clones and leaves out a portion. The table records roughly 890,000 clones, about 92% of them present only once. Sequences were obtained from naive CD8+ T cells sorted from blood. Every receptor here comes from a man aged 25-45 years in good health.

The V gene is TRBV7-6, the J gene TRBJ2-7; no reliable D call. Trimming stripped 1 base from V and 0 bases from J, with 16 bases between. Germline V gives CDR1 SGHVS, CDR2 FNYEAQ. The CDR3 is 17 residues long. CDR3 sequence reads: CASSLEGRIISSYEQYF. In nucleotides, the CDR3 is TGTGCCAGCAGCTTAGAAGGGCGAATTATAAGCTCCTACGAGCAGTACTTC.

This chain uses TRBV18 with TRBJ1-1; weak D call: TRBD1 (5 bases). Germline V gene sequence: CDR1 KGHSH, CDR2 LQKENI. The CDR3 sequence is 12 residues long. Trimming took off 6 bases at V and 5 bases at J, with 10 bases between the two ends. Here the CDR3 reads CASSGGGTEAFF. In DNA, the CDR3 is TGTGCCAGCTCCGGGGGGGGAACTGAAGCTTTCTTT.

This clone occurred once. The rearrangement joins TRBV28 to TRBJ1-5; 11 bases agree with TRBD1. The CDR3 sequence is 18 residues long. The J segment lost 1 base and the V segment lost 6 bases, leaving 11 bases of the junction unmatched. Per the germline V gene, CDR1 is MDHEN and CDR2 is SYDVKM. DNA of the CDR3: TGTGCCAGCAGAGCCGGGACAGGGGGACCGGTGAGCAATCAGCCCCAGCATTTT. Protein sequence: CASRAGTGGPVSNQPQHF.

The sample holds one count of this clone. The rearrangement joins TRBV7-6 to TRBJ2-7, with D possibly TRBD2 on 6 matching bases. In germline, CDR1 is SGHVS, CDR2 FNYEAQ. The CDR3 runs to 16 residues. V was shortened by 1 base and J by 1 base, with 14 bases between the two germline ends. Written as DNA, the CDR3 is TGTGCCAGCAGCTTAGGTTCAGGAGGGGTTTCCTACGAGCAGTACTTC. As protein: CASSLGSGGVSYEQYF. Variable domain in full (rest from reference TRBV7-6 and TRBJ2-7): GAGVSQSPRYKVTKRGQDVALRCDPISGHVSLYWYRQALGQGPEFLTYFNYEAQQDKSGLPNDRFSAERPEGSISTLTIQRTEQRDSAMYRCASSLGSGGVSYEQYFGPGTRLTVT.

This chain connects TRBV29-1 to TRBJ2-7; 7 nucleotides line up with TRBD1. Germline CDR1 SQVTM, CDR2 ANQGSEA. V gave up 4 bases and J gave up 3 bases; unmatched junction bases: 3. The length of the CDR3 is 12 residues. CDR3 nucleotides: TGCAGCGTTGGGGACAGCCTCTACGAGCAGTACTTC. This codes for CSVGDSLYEQYF.

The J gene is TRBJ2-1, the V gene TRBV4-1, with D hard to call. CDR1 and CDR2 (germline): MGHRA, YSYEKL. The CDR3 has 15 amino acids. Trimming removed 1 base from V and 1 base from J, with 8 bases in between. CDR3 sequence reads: CASSQGPGSYNEQFF. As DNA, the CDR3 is TGCGCCAGCAGCCAAGGCCCTGGGTCCTACAATGAGCAGTTCTTC.

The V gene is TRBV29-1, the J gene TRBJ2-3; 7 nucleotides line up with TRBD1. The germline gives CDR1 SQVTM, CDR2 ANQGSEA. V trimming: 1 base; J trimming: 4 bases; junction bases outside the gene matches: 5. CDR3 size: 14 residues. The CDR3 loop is CSVEGRQGADTQYF. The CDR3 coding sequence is TGCAGCGTTGAAGGGAGGCAGGGGGCAGATACGCAGTATTTT.

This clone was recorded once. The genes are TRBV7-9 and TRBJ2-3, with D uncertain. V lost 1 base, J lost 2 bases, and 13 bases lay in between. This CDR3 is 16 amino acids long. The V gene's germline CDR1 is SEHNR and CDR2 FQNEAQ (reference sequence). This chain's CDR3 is CASSLVEAYSTDTQYF. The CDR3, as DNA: TGTGCCAGCAGCTTAGTAGAAGCGTACTCCACAGATACGCAGTATTTT.

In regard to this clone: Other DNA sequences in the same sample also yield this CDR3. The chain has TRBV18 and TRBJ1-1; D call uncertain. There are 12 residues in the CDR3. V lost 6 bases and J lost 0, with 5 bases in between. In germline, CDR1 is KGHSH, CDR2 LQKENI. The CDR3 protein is CASSGMNTEAFF. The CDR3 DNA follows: TGTGCCAGCTCTGGGATGAACACTGAAGCTTTCTTT.

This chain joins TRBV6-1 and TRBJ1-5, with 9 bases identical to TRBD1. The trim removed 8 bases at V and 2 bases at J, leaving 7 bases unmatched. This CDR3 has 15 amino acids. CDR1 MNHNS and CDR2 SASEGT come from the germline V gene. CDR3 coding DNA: TGTGCCAGCGCTGGGACAGGGTATGGCAATCAGCCCCAGCATTTT. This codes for CASAGTGYGNQPQHF.

The CDR3 loop reads CASVPRGIGEQYF. DNA for the CDR3: TGTGCCAGCGTCCCGCGGGGTATCGGGGAGCAGTACTTC. This chain joins TRBV14 and TRBJ2-7; maybe TRBD2 (6 bases). Trimming pared 8 bases from V and 7 bases from J, leaving 18 bases between. The CDR3 runs to 13 residues. Germline values: CDR1 SGHDN, CDR2 FVKESK.

CDR3 amino acids: CASKETGGASGNTIYF. The CDR3 DNA follows: TGTGCCAGTAAGGAGACAGGGGGCGCATCTGGAAACACCATATATTTT. The chain carries TRBV19 and TRBJ1-3; 10 positions agree with TRBD1. V lost 7 bases and J lost 1; bases outside the gene matches: 7. The germline gives CDR1 LNHDA, CDR2 SQIVND (reference sequence). The CDR3 consists of 16 residues.

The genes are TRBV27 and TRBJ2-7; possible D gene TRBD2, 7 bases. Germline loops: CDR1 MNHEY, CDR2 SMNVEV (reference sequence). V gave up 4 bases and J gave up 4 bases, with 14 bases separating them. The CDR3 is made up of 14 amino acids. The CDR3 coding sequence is TGTGCCAGCAGTTACGCTGGGGGGGCATACGAGCAGTACTTC. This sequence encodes CASSYAGGAYEQYF.

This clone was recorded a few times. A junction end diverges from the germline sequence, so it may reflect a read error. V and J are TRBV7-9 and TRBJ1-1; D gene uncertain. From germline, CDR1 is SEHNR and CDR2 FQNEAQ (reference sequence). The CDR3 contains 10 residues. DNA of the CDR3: TGTGCCAGCAGCTTCCATGCCCTGTTGTTT. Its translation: CASSFHALLF.

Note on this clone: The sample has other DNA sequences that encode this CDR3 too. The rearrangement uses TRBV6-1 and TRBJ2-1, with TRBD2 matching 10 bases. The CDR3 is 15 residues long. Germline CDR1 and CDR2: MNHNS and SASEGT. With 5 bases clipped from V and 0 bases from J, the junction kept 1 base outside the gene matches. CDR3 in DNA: TGTGCCAGCAGTCCTAGCGGGAGCTCCTACAATGAGCAGTTCTTC. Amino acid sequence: CASSPSGSSYNEQFF.

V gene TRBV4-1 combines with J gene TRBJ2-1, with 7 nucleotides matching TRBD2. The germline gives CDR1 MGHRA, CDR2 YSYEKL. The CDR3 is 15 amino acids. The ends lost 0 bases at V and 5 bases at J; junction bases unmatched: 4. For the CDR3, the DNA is TGCGCCAGCAGCCAAGAACTAGCGCTAAACAATGAGCAGTTCTTC. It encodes CASSQELALNNEQFF.

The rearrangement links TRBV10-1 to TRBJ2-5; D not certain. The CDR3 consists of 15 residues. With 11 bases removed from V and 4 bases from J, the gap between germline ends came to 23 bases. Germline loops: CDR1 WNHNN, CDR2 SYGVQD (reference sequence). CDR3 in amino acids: CAHPPAGFSIETQYF. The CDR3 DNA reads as TGCGCCCATCCCCCGGCTGGTTTTAGCATAGAGACCCAGTACTTC.

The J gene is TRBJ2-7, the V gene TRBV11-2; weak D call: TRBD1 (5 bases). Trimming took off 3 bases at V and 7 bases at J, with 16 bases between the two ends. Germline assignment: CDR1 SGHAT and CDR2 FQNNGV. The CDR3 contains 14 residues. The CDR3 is CASSFLNDRGEQYF. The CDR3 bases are TGTGCCAGCAGCTTCCTAAACGATAGGGGAGAGCAGTACTTC. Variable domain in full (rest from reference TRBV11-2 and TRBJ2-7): EAGVAQSPRYKIIEKRQSVAFWCNPISGHATLYWYQQILGQGPKLLIQFQNNGVVDDSQLPKDRFSAERLKGVDSTLKIQPAKLEDSAVYLCASSFLNDRGEQYFGPGTRLTVT.

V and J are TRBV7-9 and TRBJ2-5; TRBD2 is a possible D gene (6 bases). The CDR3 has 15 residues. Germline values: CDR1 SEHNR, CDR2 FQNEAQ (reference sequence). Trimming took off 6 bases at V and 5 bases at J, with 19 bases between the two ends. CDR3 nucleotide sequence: TGTGCCAGCAGTCCCACGCCGGGGGAAGGGGAGACCCAGTACTTC. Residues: CASSPTPGEGETQYF. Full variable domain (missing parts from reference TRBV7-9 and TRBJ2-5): DTGVSQNPRHKITKRGQNVTFRCDPISEHNRLYWYRQTLGQGPEFLTYFQNEAQLEKSRLLSDRFSAERPKGSFSTLEIQRTEQGDSAMYLCASSPTPGEGETQYFGPGTRLLVL.

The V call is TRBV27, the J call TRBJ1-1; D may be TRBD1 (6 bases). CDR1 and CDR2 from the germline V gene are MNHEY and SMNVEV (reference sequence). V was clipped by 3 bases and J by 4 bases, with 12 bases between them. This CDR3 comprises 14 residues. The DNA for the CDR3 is TGTGCCAGCAGTTTTTATCAGGGGTTCACTGAAGCTTTCTTT. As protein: CASSFYQGFTEAFF.

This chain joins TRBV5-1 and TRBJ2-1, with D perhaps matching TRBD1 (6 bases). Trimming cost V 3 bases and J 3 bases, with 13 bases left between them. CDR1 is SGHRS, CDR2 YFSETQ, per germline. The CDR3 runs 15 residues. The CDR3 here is CASSSTGFRYNEQFF. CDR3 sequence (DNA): TGCGCCAGCAGCTCGACAGGATTTCGCTACAATGAGCAGTTCTTC.

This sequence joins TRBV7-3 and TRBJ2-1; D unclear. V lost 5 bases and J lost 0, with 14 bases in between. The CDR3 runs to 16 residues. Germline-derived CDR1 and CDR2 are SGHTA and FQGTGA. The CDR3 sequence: CASSVGPASSYNEQFF. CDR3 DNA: TGTGCCAGCAGCGTCGGCCCTGCCAGCTCCTACAATGAGCAGTTCTTC.

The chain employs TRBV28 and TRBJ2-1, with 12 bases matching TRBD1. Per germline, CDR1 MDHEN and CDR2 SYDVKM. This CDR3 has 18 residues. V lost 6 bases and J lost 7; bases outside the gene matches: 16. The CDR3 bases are TGTGCCAGCAGACCTTGGGGTTCGGGACAGGGGGCCCTAAATGAGCAGTTCTTC. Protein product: CASRPWGSGQGALNEQFF.

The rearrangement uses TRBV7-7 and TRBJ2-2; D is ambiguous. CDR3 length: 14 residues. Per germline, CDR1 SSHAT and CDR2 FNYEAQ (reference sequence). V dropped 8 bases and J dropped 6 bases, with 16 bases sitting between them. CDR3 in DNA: TGTGCCAGCGCTATGGGAAAGCGACCCGGGGAGCTGTTTTTT. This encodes CASAMGKRPGELFF. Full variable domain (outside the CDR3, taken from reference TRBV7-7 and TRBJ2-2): GAGVSQSPRYKVTKRGQDVTLRCDPISSHATLYWYQQALGQGPEFLTYFNYEAQPDKSGLPSDRFSAERPEGSISTLTIQRTEQRDSAMYRCASAMGKRPGELFFGEGSRLTVL.

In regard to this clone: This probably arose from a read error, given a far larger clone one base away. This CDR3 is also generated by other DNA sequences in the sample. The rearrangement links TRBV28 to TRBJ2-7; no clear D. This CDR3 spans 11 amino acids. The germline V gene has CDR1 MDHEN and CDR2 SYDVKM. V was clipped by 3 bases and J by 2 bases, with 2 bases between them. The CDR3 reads CASSFTYEQYF. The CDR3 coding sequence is TGTGCCAGCAGTTTCACCTACGAGCAGTACTTC.

The CDR3 loop is CASSSWTDTQFF. The CDR3, as DNA: TGTGCCAGCAGCTCCTGGACTGATACACAGTTCTTC. The V gene is TRBV7-9, the J gene TRBJ2-1, with D tentatively TRBD2 (5 bases). This CDR3 is 12 amino acids long. Between the trimmed V and J ends, which lost 4 bases and 13 bases, there was a span of 14 bases. Germline-derived CDR1 and CDR2 are SEHNR and FQNEAQ (reference sequence).

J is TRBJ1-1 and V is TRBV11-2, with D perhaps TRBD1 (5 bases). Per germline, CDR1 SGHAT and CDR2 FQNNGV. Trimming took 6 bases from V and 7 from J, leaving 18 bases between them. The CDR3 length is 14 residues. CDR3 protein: CASRPPGLDDEAFF. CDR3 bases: TGTGCCAGCAGACCTCCAGGGCTAGATGATGAAGCTTTCTTT.